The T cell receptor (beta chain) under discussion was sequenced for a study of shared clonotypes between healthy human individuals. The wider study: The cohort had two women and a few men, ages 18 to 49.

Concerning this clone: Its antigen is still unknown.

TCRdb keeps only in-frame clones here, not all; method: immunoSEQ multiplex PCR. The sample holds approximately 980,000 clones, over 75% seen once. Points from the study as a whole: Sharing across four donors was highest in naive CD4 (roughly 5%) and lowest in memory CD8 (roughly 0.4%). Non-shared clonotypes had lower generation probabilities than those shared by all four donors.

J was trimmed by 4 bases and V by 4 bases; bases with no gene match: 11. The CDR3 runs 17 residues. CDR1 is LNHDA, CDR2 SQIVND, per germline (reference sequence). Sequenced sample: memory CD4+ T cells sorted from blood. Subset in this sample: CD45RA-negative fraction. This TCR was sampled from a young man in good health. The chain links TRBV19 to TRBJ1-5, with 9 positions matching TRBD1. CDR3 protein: CASSTLFRDRDNQPQHF. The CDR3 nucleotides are TGTGCCAGTAGTACCCTTTTCCGGGACAGGGATAATCAGCCCCAGCATTTT.